Following are 12 T cell receptor beta chains from one sample sequenced in a study of preoperative IRX-2 immunotherapy in early breast cancer. Treatment denoted: preoperative locoregional IRX-2 cytokine immunotherapy. Assay used: immunoSEQ multiplex PCR; TCRdb lists only in-frame clones, some missing. The sample carries about 19,000 clones, over 80% recorded once. Source: lymph node tissue, taken after IRX-2 immunotherapy. The receptor set was obtained from a human donor with breast cancer.

The rearrangement joins TRBV6-8 to TRBJ2-5; 7 bases are a match to TRBD2. The V and J ends lost 8 bases and 3 bases, in that order; junction bases with no gene match: 6. CDR1 is MNHGY and CDR2 is SAAAGT in the germline V gene. The CDR3 is 13 amino acids. The CDR3 loop is CASVPAGKETQYF. The DNA for the CDR3 is TGTGCCAGCGTCCCAGCGGGAAAAGAGACCCAGTACTTC.

This clone was observed a single time. The chain uses TRBV1 and TRBJ2-6; the table gives TRBD1 as D, unverified against the DNA. TRBV1 is termed a pseudogene. The CDR3 consists of 18 residues. CDR3 sequence (DNA): TGCGCCAGCAGCCAGGATCCGGGACAGATCTCTGGGGCCAACGTCCTGACTTTC. It is translated as CASSQDPGQISGANVLTF.

The chain links TRBV6-8 to TRBJ1-4; tentatively, D is TRBD1 (6 bases). The CDR3 runs 16 residues. V was cut by 6 bases and J by 0 bases, with 14 bases left in between. Germline V gene lookup returns CDR1 MNHGY and CDR2 SAAAGT. The CDR3 DNA sequence: TGTGCCAGCAGGCCTAGGGGGGCCTCAACTAATGAAAAACTGTTTTTT. This codes for CASRPRGASTNEKLFF.

The V call is TRBV11-3, the J call TRBJ2-7, with 9 bases that match TRBD1. Germline-derived CDR1 and CDR2 are SGHNT and YENEEA. There are 16 residues in the CDR3. Losses at the gene ends were 2 bases for V and 4 bases for J; bases not matched to a gene: 9. The CDR3 reads CASSLIGTGFSYEQYF. The CDR3, as DNA: TGTGCCAGCAGCTTAATCGGGACAGGGTTCTCATACGAGCAGTACTTC.

This chain uses TRBV18 with TRBJ2-2; D may be TRBD2 (6 bases). The CDR3 is 15 residues long. The V end lost 5 bases, the J end lost 0 bases, and 10 bases lay between the germline ends. The germline V gene has CDR1 KGHSH and CDR2 LQKENI. CDR3 sequence reads: CASSRAGSNTGELFF. For the CDR3, the DNA is TGTGCCAGCTCAAGGGCGGGGTCGAACACCGGGGAGCTGTTTTTT.

The V call is TRBV30, the J call TRBJ1-4, with D hard to call. CDR3 length: 14 residues. Trimming left V 2 bases short and J 7 bases short, with 14 bases between. Germline V gene data show CDR1 as GTSNPN and CDR2 as SVGIG (reference sequence). CDR3 protein: CAWSLMSGREKLFF. DNA of the CDR3: TGTGCCTGGAGTCTAATGTCTGGGCGTGAAAAACTGTTTTTT.

This chain connects TRBV19 to TRBJ2-7, with a possible D match to TRBD1 (5 bases). The V gene lost 2 bases and the J gene lost 2 bases, with 7 bases spanning the gap. This CDR3 has 13 residues. Germline CDR1 is LNHDA and CDR2 is SQIVND (reference sequence). DNA for the CDR3: TGTGCCAGTAGTATAACAGGAACCTACGAGCAGTACTTC. This encodes CASSITGTYEQYF.

V usage is TRBV8-2 and J usage is TRBJ2-5. TRBV8-2 is labeled a pseudogene. The CDR3 consists of 14 residues. The CDR3 loop is CASSLSKGGETQYF. As DNA, the CDR3 is TGTGCCAGCAGTCTGAGTAAAGGTGGGGAGACCCAGTACTTC.

J is TRBJ1-5 and V is TRBV10-2, with TRBD1 matching over 8 bases. CDR1 WSHSY and CDR2 SAAADI come from the germline V gene. The J segment lost 5 bases and the V segment lost 7 bases, leaving 7 bases of the junction unmatched. The CDR3 is made up of 14 amino acids. CDR3 nucleotides: TGCGCCAGCACCCGGGACAGGAGGTATCAGCCCCAGCATTTT. Amino acids: CASTRDRRYQPQHF.

The rearrangement uses TRBV6-8 and TRBJ1-3; 7 nucleotides match TRBD1. Germline V gene sequence: CDR1 MNHGY, CDR2 SAAAGT. Losses at the gene ends were 1 base for V and 2 bases for J; bases not matched to a gene: 2. This CDR3 has 15 residues. The CDR3 loop is CASSYFRGTGNTIYF. The CDR3 bases are TGTGCCAGCAGTTACTTCAGGGGGACTGGAAACACCATATATTTT.

This chain's CDR3 is CASSLGLAKVSDTQYF. Written as DNA, the CDR3 is TGTGCCAGCAGCCTAGGACTAGCGAAGGTTTCAGATACGCAGTATTTT. The genes are TRBV11-3 and TRBJ2-3; TRBD2 aligns across 9 bases. Germline trimming cut 5 bases from V and 4 bases from J; bases unmatched to any gene: 10. CDR1 and CDR2 (germline): SGHNT, YENEEA. The CDR3 is 16 amino acids.

The V and J genes are TRBV10-2 and TRBJ2-7; D remains unclear. With 3 bases removed from V and 5 bases from J, the gap between germline ends came to 17 bases. In germline, CDR1 is WSHSY, CDR2 SAAADI. CDR3 length equals 15 residues. This CDR3 is CASSDRRGVFNEQYF. CDR3 coding DNA: TGCGCCAGCAGTGACCGCAGAGGAGTGTTCAACGAGCAGTACTTC.